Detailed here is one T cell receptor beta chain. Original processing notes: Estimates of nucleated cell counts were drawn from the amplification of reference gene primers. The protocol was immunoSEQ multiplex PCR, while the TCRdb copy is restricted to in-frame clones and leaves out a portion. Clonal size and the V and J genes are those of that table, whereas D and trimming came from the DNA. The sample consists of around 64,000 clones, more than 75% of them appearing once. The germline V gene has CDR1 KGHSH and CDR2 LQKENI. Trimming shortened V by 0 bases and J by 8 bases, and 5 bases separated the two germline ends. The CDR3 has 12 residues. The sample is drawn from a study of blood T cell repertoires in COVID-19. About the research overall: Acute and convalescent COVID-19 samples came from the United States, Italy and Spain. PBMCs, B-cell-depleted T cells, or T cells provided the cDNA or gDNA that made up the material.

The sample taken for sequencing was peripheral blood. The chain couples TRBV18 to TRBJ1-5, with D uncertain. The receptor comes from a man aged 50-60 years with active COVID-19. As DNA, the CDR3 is TGTGCCAGCTCACCACCTTTAGAGCCCCAGCATTTT. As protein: CASSPPLEPQHF.